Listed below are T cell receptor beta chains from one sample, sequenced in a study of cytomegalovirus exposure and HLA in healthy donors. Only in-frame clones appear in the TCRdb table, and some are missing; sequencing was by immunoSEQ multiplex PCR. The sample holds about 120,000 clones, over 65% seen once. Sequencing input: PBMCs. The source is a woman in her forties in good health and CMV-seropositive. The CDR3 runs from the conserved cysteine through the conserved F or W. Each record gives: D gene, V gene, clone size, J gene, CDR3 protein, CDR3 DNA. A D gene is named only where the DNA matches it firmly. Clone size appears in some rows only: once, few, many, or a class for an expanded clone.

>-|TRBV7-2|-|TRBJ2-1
CASSFEPSSYNEQFF
TGTGCCAGCAGCTTCGAGCCTAGCTCCTACAATGAGCAGTTCTTC
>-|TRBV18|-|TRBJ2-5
CASSPPSRPETQYF
TGTGCCAGCTCACCACCATCTAGACCTGAGACCCAGTACTTC
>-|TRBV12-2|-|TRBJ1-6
CASRPRLRRFNSPLHF
TGTGCAAGTCGCCCTAGACTCCGAAGATTTAATTCACCCCTCCACTTT
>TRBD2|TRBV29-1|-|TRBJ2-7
CSVIFQGLSYEQYF
TGCAGCGTTATATTCCAGGGACTATCCTACGAGCAGTACTTC
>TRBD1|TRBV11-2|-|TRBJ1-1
CASSWGQGAGTTEAFF
TGTGCCAGCAGCTGGGGACAGGGGGCAGGGACCACTGAAGCTTTCTTT
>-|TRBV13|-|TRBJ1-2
CASSLGTGNYGYTF
TGTGCCAGCAGCCTGGGAACAGGGAACTATGGCTACACCTTC
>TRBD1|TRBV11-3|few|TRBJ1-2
CASSLDSGTAYGYTF
TGTGCCAGCAGCCTGGATTCCGGGACAGCCTATGGCTACACCTTC
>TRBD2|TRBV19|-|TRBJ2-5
CASSNGGGAGETQYF
TGTGCCAGTAGTAACGGCGGGGGGGCAGGAGAGACCCAGTACTTC
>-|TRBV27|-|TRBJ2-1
CASSGSTGVGQFF
TGTGCCAGCAGTGGATCAACGGGAGTGGGGCAGTTCTTC
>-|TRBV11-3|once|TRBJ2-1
CASNERGFFNEQFF
TGTGCCAGCAACGAGCGAGGGTTTTTTAATGAGCAGTTCTTC
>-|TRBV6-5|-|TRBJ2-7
CASSYSGRSPYEQYF
TGTGCCAGCAGTTACTCCGGCAGGTCACCCTACGAGCAGTACTTC
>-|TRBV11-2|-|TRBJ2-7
CASSIQARGGEQYF
TGTGCCAGCAGCATACAAGCTCGCGGAGGCGAGCAGTACTTC
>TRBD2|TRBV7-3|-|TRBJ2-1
CASSLQLAGINEQFF
TGTGCCAGCAGCTTACAACTAGCGGGAATCAATGAGCAGTTCTTC
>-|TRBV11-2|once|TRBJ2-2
CASSSTLDRNTGELFF
TGTGCCAGCAGCTCCACACTTGACAGGAACACCGGGGAGCTGTTTTTT
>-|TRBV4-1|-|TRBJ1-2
CASSQGEGVRGYTF
TGCGCCAGCAGCCAAGGGGAGGGAGTGAGGGGCTACACCTTC
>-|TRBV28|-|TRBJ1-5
CASSFPDQPQHF
TGTGCCAGCAGTTTCCCAGATCAGCCCCAGCATTTT
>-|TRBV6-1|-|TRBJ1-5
CASSVDRWEGQPQHF
TGTGCCAGCAGTGTCGACAGGTGGGAAGGTCAGCCCCAGCATTTT
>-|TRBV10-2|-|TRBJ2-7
CASSSGSVQIYDEQYF
TGCGCCAGCAGTTCCGGGTCAGTCCAAATCTACGACGAGCAGTACTTC
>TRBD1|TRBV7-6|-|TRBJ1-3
CASSLRTGNSGNTIYF
TGTGCCAGCAGCCTCAGGACAGGGAACTCTGGAAACACCATATATTTT
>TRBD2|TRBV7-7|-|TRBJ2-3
CASSLGTSGSTDTQYF
TGTGCTAGCAGCTTAGGGACTAGCGGGAGCACAGATACGCAGTATTTT
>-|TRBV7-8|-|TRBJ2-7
CASSPRMGGRGYEQYF
TGTGCCAGCAGCCCCAGAATGGGGGGGCGCGGCTACGAGCAGTACTTC
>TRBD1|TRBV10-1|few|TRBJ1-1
CARPGQGTLSRENTEAFF
TGCGCCAGGCCTGGACAGGGGACCCTTAGTAGAGAGAACACTGAAGCTTTCTTT
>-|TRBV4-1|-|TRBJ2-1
CASSQETAKWAEQFF
TGCGCCAGCAGCCAAGAGACGGCCAAGTGGGCTGAGCAGTTCTTC
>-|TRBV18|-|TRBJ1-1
CASSQAGERDTEAFF
TGTGCCAGCTCACAAGCAGGGGAGAGGGACACTGAAGCTTTCTTT
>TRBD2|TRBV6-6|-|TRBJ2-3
CASRMSGSRLDTQYF
TGTGCCAGTAGGATGAGCGGGAGTCGTTTAGATACGCAGTATTTT
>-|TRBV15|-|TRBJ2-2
CATSRGGGTNTGELFF
TGTGCCACCAGCAGAGGTGGAGGGACGAACACCGGGGAGCTGTTTTTT
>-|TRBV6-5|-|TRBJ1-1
CASSRAGVGGTEAFF
TGTGCCAGCAGTAGGGCAGGGGTAGGTGGCACTGAAGCTTTCTTT
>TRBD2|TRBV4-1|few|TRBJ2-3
CASSQGMGGADTQYF
TGCGCCAGCAGCCAAGGTATGGGAGGGGCAGATACGCAGTATTTT
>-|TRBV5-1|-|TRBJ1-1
CASSLGVDTLEAFF
TGCGCCAGCAGCTTGGGAGTGGACACCCTTGAAGCTTTCTTT
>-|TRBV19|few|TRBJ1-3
CASSHRSTASGNTIYF
TGTGCCAGTAGCCACCGATCGACAGCTTCTGGAAACACCATATATTTT
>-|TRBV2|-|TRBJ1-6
CASSETGGRLSPLHF
TGTGCCAGCAGTGAGACCGGGGGTCGTCTGTCACCCCTCCACTTT
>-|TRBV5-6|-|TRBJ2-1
CASSLSGGAGEQFF
TGTGCCAGCAGCTTGAGTGGGGGGGCGGGTGAGCAGTTCTTC
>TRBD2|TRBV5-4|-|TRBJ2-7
CASRPESGKTHEQYF
TGTGCCAGCAGACCGGAAAGCGGGAAGACTCACGAGCAGTACTTC
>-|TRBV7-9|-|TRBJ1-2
CASSLAGKYTF
TGTGCCAGCAGCTTAGCCGGGAAGTACACCTTC
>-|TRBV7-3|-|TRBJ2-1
CASSWGGANEQFF
TGTGCCAGCAGCTGGGGTGGGGCCAATGAGCAGTTCTTC
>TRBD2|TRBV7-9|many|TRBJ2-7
CASSLMGGTPSYEQYF
TGTGCCAGCAGCTTAATGGGAGGGACGCCTTCCTACGAGCAGTACTTC
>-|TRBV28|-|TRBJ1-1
CASTPLTGKNTEAFF
TGTGCCAGCACCCCTTTGACGGGGAAGAACACTGAAGCTTTCTTT
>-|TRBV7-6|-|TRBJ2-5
CASSPRVFGRVGETQYF
TGTGCCAGCAGCCCCCGGGTATTTGGCAGGGTAGGGGAGACCCAGTACTTC
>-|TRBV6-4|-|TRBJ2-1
CASPRQINNEQFF
TGTGCCAGTCCCCGACAGATCAACAATGAGCAGTTCTTC
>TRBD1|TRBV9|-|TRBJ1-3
CASSKTGGLSPSGNTIYF
TGTGCCAGCAGCAAAACAGGGGGCCTAAGCCCCTCTGGAAACACCATATATTTT
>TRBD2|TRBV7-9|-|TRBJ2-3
CASRQGGLAGLTQYF
TGTGCCAGCAGACAAGGGGGACTAGCGGGGCTGACGCAGTATTTT
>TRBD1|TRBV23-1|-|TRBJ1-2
CASSQSRDRAPNYGYTF
TGCGCCAGCAGTCAATCGCGGGACAGGGCCCCTAACTATGGCTACACCTTC
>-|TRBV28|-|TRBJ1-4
CASTAQTDSFNEKLFF
TGTGCCAGCACCGCTCAGACGGACAGTTTTAATGAAAAACTGTTTTTT
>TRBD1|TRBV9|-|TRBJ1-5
CASSKDRGNQPQHF
TGTGCCAGCAGCAAAGACAGGGGAAATCAGCCCCAGCATTTT
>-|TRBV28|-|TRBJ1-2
CASSFSARAGYTF
TGTGCCAGCAGTTTCTCAGCCAGGGCGGGCTACACCTTC